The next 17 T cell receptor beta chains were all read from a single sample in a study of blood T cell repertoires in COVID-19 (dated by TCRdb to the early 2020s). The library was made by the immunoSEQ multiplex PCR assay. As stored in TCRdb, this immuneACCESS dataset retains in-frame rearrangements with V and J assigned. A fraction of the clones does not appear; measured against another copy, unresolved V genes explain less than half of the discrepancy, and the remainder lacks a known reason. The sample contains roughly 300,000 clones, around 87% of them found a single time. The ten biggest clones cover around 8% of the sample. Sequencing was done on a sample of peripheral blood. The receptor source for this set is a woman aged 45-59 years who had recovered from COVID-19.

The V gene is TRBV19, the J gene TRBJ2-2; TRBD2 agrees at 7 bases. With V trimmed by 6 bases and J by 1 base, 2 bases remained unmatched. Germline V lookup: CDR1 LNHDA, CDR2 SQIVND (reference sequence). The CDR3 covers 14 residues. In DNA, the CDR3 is TGTGCCAGTAGGGAGCGGGGGAACACCGGGGAGCTGTTTTTT. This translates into CASRERGNTGELFF.

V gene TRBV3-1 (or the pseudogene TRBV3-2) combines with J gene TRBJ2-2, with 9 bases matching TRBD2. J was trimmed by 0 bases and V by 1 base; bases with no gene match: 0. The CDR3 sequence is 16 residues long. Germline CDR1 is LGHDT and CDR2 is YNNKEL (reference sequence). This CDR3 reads CASSQVAGANTGELFF. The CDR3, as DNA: TGTGCCAGCAGCCAAGTAGCGGGAGCGAACACCGGGGAGCTGTTTTTT.

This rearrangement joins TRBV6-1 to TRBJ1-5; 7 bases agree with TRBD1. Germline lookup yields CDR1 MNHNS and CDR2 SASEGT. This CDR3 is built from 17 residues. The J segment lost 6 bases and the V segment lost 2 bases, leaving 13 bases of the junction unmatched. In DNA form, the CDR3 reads TGTGCCAGCAGTGAACCCCTGGGTAGACAGGGTCTTCAGCCCCAGCATTTT. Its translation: CASSEPLGRQGLQPQHF.

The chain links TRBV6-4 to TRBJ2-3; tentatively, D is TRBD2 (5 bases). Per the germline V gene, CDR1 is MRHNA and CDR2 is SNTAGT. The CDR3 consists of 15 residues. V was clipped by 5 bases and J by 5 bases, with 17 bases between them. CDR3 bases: TGTGCCAGCAGTATATTCCACGGAGGTGGAGATACGCAGTATTTT. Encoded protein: CASSIFHGGGDTQYF.

The CDR3, as DNA: TGTGCCAGCAGCCCTCAACTAGCGTCTAGAACGGGGGATACGCAGTATTTT. Translated: CASSPQLASRTGDTQYF. The chain has TRBV3-1 (or the pseudogene TRBV3-2) and TRBJ2-3; 7 nucleotides line up with TRBD2. This CDR3 contains 17 residues. The J segment lost 6 bases and the V segment lost 4 bases, leaving 16 bases of the junction unmatched. Germline lookup yields CDR1 LGHDT and CDR2 YNNKEL (reference sequence).

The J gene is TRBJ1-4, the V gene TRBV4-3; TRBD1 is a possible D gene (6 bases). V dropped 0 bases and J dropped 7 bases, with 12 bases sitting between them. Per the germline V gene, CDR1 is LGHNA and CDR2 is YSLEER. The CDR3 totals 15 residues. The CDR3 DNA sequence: TGCGCCAGCAGCCAAGAGGGGGGGCGCGTTGAAAAACTGTTTTTT. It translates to CASSQEGGRVEKLFF.

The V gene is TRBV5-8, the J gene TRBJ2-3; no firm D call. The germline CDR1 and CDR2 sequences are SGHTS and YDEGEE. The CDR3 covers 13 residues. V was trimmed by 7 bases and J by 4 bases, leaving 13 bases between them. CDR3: CASPRASPDTQYF. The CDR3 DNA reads TGTGCCAGCCCTAGAGCCTCTCCAGATACGCAGTATTTT.

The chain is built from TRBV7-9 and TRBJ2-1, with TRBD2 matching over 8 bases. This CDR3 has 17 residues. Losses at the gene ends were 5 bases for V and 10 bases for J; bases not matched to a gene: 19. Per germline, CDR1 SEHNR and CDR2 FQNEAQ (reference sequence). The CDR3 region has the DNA TGTGCCAGCAGCCCAAGCCTAGGGACTAGAAGTTTCCAGGAGCAGTTCTTC. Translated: CASSPSLGTRSFQEQFF.

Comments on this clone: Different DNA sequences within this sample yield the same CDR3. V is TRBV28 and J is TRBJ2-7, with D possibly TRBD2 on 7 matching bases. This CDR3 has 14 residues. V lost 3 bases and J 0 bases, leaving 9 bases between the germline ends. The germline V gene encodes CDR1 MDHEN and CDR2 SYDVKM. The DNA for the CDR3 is TGTGCCAGCAGTTTGGGAGGGGGCTCCTACGAGCAGTACTTC. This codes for CASSLGGGSYEQYF.

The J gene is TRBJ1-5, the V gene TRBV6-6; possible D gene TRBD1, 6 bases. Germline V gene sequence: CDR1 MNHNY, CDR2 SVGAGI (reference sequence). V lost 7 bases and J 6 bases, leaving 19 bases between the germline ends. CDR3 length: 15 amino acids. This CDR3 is CASKVAGVVGQPQHF. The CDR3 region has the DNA TGTGCCAGCAAAGTAGCAGGGGTGGTAGGTCAGCCCCAGCATTTT.

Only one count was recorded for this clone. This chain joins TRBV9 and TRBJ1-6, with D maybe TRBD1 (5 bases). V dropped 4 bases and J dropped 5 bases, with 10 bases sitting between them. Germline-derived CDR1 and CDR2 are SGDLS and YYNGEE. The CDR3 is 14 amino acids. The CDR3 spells CASSSDTDNSPLHF. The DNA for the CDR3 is TGTGCCAGCAGCTCGGACACAGATAATTCACCCCTCCACTTT.

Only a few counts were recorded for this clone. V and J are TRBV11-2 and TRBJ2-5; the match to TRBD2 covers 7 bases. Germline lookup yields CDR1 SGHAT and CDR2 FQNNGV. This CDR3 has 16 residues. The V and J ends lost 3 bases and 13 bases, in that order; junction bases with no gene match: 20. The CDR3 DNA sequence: TGTGCCAGCAGCTTGGGGGGAGGGACGCCAGCCGGGCCCCTGTACTTC. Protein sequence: CASSLGGGTPAGPLYF. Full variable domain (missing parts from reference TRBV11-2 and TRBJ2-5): EAGVAQSPRYKIIEKRQSVAFWCNPISGHATLYWYQQILGQGPKLLIQFQNNGVVDDSQLPKDRFSAERLKGVDSTLKIQPAKLEDSAVYLCASSLGGGTPAGPLYFGPGTRLLVL.

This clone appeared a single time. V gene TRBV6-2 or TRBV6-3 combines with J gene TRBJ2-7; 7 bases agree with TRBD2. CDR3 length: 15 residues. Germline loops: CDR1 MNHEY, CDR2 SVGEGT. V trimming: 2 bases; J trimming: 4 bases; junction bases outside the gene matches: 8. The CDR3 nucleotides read TGTGCCAGCAGTTACCTTCTAGCGGATCCTTACGAGCAGTACTTC. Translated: CASSYLLADPYEQYF.

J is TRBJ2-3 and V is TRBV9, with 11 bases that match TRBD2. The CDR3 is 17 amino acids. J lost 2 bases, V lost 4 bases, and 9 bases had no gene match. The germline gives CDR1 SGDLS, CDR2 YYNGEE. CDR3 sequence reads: CASSPGLAELNTDTQYF. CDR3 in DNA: TGTGCCAGCAGCCCGGGACTAGCGGAGCTTAACACAGATACGCAGTATTTT.

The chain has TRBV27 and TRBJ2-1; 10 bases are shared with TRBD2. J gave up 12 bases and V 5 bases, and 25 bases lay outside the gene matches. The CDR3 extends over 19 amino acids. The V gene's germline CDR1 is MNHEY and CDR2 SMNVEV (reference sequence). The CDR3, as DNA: TGTGCCAGCAGTCCAAACTGGGGCTCCCTAACTAGCGGGACCAAACGGCAGTTCTTC. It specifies CASSPNWGSLTSGTKRQFF.

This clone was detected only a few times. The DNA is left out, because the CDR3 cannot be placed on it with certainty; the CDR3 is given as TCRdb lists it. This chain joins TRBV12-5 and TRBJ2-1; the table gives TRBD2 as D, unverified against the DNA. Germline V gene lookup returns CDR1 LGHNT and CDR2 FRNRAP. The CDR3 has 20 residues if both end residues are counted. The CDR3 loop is CASGLGTGLAGSFSYNEQFF.

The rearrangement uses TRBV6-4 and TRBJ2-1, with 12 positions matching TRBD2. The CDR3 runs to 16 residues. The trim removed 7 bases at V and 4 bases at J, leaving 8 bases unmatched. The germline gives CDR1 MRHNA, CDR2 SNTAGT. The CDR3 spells CASNCGTSGQYNEQFF. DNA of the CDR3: TGTGCCAGCAACTGTGGGACTAGCGGGCAGTACAATGAGCAGTTCTTC.